This passage covers 31 T cell receptor beta chains from one sample sequenced in a study of CD8+ T cells in alopecia areata. Treatment in this sample: oral pan-JAK inhibitor, 5-10 mg twice daily. In each case, RNA was isolated and then reverse transcribed into cDNA as the sequencing template. TCRdb keeps only in-frame clones here, not all; method: immunoSEQ multiplex PCR. The table records some 110,000 clones, 58% of them present only once. Material: CD8+ T cells sorted from blood, obtained at week 4, from a patient treated with tofacitinib. All receptors come from a human donor with alopecia areata.

The chain joins TRBV12-5 to TRBJ2-5; D call uncertain. Between the trimmed V and J ends, which lost 4 bases and 7 bases, there was a span of 10 bases. The CDR3 sequence is 12 residues long. CDR1 and CDR2 from the germline V gene are LGHNT and FRNRAP. Written as DNA, the CDR3 is TGTGCTAGTGGTTCAGCTTATGGGACCCAGTACTTC. Translation gives CASGSAYGTQYF.

A few counts support this clone. V usage is TRBV5-1 and J usage is TRBJ2-3; TRBD2 is a possible D gene (5 bases). The CDR3 sequence is 15 residues long. CDR1 SGHRS and CDR2 YFSETQ come from the germline V gene. V lost 3 bases and J 0 bases, leaving 11 bases between the germline ends. The CDR3 bases are TGCGCCAGCAGCTCTCTACTAGGTAGCACAGATACGCAGTATTTT. Translated: CASSSLLGSTDTQYF.

This chain uses TRBV7-9 with TRBJ1-1, with 8 bases matching TRBD1. The CDR3 totals 13 residues. The trim removed 2 bases at V and 7 bases at J, leaving 3 bases unmatched. The germline V gene has CDR1 SEHNR and CDR2 FQNEAQ (reference sequence). The CDR3: CASSLQQGVEAFF. The CDR3 DNA reads TGTGCCAGCAGCTTACAACAGGGGGTTGAAGCTTTCTTT.

To note about this clone: Other DNA sequences within the sample encode an identical CDR3. The V gene is TRBV30, the J gene TRBJ2-7; no definite D call. The V end lost 2 bases, the J end lost 3 bases, and 8 bases lay between the germline ends. This CDR3 contains 12 residues. The germline V gene encodes CDR1 GTSNPN and CDR2 SVGIG (reference sequence). CDR3 nucleotide sequence: TGTGCCTGGAGTCCAGGCGACTACGAGCAGTACTTC. The encoded protein is CAWSPGDYEQYF.

This clone came up a few times. The CDR3 sequence: CASSLWGRRSYNEQFF. The CDR3 DNA is TGTGCCAGCAGTTTATGGGGCCGTCGCTCCTACAATGAGCAGTTCTTC. V and J are TRBV28 and TRBJ2-1; the D is unclear. The CDR3 extends over 16 amino acids. Per germline, CDR1 MDHEN and CDR2 SYDVKM. Deletions cut 0 bases from V and 0 bases from J, with 9 bases between.

The gene calls are TRBV29-1 and TRBJ2-7; perhaps TRBD2 as D (6 bases). Germline lookup yields CDR1 SQVTM and CDR2 ANQGSEA. V lost 3 bases to trimming and J lost 6 bases, with 18 bases between them. The CDR3 is 14 residues long. Here the CDR3 DNA reads TGCAGCGTTGAGGGGGGAGTGAGCCCCTTCGAGCAGTACTTC. It encodes CSVEGGVSPFEQYF.

This chain uses TRBV5-1 with TRBJ2-7; D remains ambiguous. CDR3 length equals 14 residues. V was cut by 0 bases and J by 2 bases, with 9 bases left in between. Per germline, CDR1 SGHRS and CDR2 YFSETQ. The chain's CDR3 is CASSLESAPYEQYF. The CDR3 DNA reads as TGCGCCAGCAGCTTGGAGTCGGCCCCCTACGAGCAGTACTTC.

The rearrangement joins TRBV9 to TRBJ2-3, with 15 positions matching TRBD2. The CDR3 runs to 17 residues. CDR1 SGDLS and CDR2 YYNGEE come from the germline V gene. The V gene end was trimmed by 3 bases and the J gene end by 6 bases; junction bases not matched to a gene: 8. The CDR3 protein is CASSGGLAGGPMDTQYF. The CDR3 nucleotides are TGTGCCAGCAGCGGAGGACTAGCGGGGGGGCCTATGGATACGCAGTATTTT.

This chain joins TRBV29-1 and TRBJ2-2; D unresolved. The CDR3 has 12 amino acids. The germline V and J ends were trimmed by 5 bases and 1 base, with 5 bases remaining between them. Germline V gene sequence: CDR1 SQVTM, CDR2 ANQGSEA. Here the CDR3 reads CSVPGNTGELFF. The CDR3, as DNA: TGCAGCGTTCCGGGGAACACCGGGGAGCTGTTTTTT.

The chain has TRBV29-1 and TRBJ2-5, with 9 bases aligning to TRBD1. CDR3 length: 13 amino acids. The V gene's germline CDR1 is SQVTM and CDR2 ANQGSEA. Germline trimming cut 6 bases from V and 5 bases from J; bases unmatched to any gene: 7. The CDR3 coding sequence is TGCAGCGTGGGACAGGGAGGTTGGGAGACCCAGTACTTC. Translation gives CSVGQGGWETQYF.

This chain joins TRBV7-8 and TRBJ1-6; perhaps TRBD1 as D (5 bases). Germline loops: CDR1 SGHVS, CDR2 FQNEAQ. The germline V and J ends were trimmed by 3 bases and 8 bases, with 17 bases remaining between them. The CDR3 has 16 amino acids. CDR3 coding DNA: TGTGCCAGCAGCTTTTGGCAGGGTGTTGGGGATTCACCCCTCCACTTT. This encodes CASSFWQGVGDSPLHF.

The chain employs TRBV5-6 and TRBJ2-1; D might be TRBD1 (5 bases). The CDR3 runs to 13 residues. V gave up 0 bases and J gave up 4 bases, with 5 bases separating them. Germline V lookup: CDR1 SGHDT, CDR2 YYEEEE. DNA of the CDR3: TGTGCCAGCAGCTTGGGACAGTACAATGAGCAGTTCTTC. It codes for CASSLGQYNEQFF.

The V call is TRBV10-3, the J call TRBJ2-1; unclear D gene. Germline CDR1 reads ENHRY; CDR2 reads SYGVKD. Trimming removed 4 bases from V and 7 bases from J, with 17 bases in between. This CDR3 is 15 amino acids long. Here the CDR3 DNA reads TGTGCCATCAGTGTCGTCGACCAGATCCTGAATGAGCAGTTCTTC. The encoded protein is CAISVVDQILNEQFF.

The rearrangement links TRBV4-3 to TRBJ1-1; TRBD1 aligns across 8 bases. This CDR3 has 15 amino acids. Per the germline V gene, CDR1 is LGHNA and CDR2 is YSLEER. V lost 0 bases and J lost 7; bases outside the gene matches: 7. The CDR3 DNA reads as TGCGCCAGCAGCCAAGATTTTGGGGGACAGGTTGAAGCTTTCTTT. Its translation: CASSQDFGGQVEAFF.

Written as DNA, the CDR3 is TGCAGCGGTTGGACAGAAAGGGCCAACGTCCTGACTTTC. Protein: CSGWTERANVLTF. The rearrangement uses TRBV29-1 and TRBJ2-6, with a possible D match to TRBD1 (6 bases). Germline V gene data show CDR1 as SQVTM and CDR2 as ANQGSEA. This CDR3 region has 13 residues. V lost 7 bases and J lost 5, with 12 bases in between.

In this sample, this clone turned up a few times. The chain links TRBV29-1 to TRBJ1-2; the D is unclear. V lost 7 bases and J 0 bases, leaving 9 bases between the germline ends. Germline V gene data show CDR1 as SQVTM and CDR2 as ANQGSEA. The CDR3 is made up of 12 amino acids. CDR3 residues: CSGEIANYGYTF. The CDR3 DNA is TGCAGCGGCGAAATAGCTAACTATGGCTACACCTTC.

The CDR3 loop is CASSQNEQYF. CDR3 coding DNA: TGTGCCAGCTCTCAGAACGAGCAGTACTTC. The chain couples TRBV28 to TRBJ2-7; no clear D. The CDR3 sequence is 10 residues long. The V gene lost 8 bases and the J gene lost 5 bases, with 7 bases spanning the gap. Germline loops: CDR1 MDHEN, CDR2 SYDVKM.

This clone was counted a few times. The rearrangement uses TRBV27 and TRBJ2-1; 10 positions agree with TRBD2. V dropped 7 bases and J dropped 8; count of bases not matched to a gene: 8. This CDR3 has 14 amino acids. Germline CDR1 is MNHEY and CDR2 is SMNVEV (reference sequence). The CDR3 region is CASTLAGGGYEQFF. The CDR3 bases are TGTGCCAGCACCTTAGCGGGGGGCGGGTATGAGCAGTTCTTC.

This clone was seen only a few times. This chain joins TRBV23-1 and TRBJ2-5; D is undetermined. TRBV23-1 is classed as an ORF, of uncertain function. Trimming removed 4 bases at V and 2 bases at J, with 11 bases between. The CDR3 covers 14 residues. The CDR3 is CASSRRPLQETQYF. The CDR3 DNA reads as TGCGCCAGCAGTCGCAGGCCCCTGCAAGAGACCCAGTACTTC.

This clone was seen a single time. The rearrangement links TRBV4-3 to TRBJ2-6; TRBD2 matches 11 bases. Germline V gene lookup returns CDR1 LGHNA and CDR2 YSLEER. The V and J ends lost 0 bases and 0 bases, in that order; junction bases with no gene match: 13. The CDR3 totals 22 residues. CDR3 bases: TGCGCCAGCAGCCAAGACACATTCACTAGCGGGGGCCTCTTCTCTGGGGCCAACGTCCTGACTTTC. Its translation: CASSQDTFTSGGLFSGANVLTF.

This chain uses TRBV5-1 with TRBJ1-3; D remains ambiguous. Trimming removed 4 bases from V and 1 base from J, with 21 bases in between. Germline V gives CDR1 SGHRS, CDR2 YFSETQ. CDR3 size: 18 residues. In nucleotides, the CDR3 is TGCGCCAGCAGCCCTGGACGGAGTTGGGATGAGTCTGGAAACACCATATATTTT. Amino acid sequence: CASSPGRSWDESGNTIYF.

The V call is TRBV15, the J call TRBJ1-1; D not resolved. Germline-derived CDR1 and CDR2 are LNHNV and YYDKDF (reference sequence). The V and J ends lost 1 base and 0 bases respectively, with 3 bases between them. The length of the CDR3 is 13 residues. The CDR3, as DNA: TGTGCCACCAGCAGAGGTGTGAACACTGAAGCTTTCTTT. It translates to CATSRGVNTEAFF. The full variable domain, completed using reference TRBV15 and TRBJ1-1, is DAMVIQNPRYQVTQFGKPVTLSCSQTLNHNVMYWYQQKSSQAPKLLFHYYDKDFNNEADTPDNFQSRRPNTSFCFLDIRSPGLGDTAMYLCATSRGVNTEAFFGQGTRLTVV.

J is TRBJ2-7 and V is TRBV7-9, with 8 bases lining up with TRBD2. Germline-derived CDR1 and CDR2 are SEHNR and FQNEAQ (reference sequence). The J segment lost 3 bases and the V segment lost 6 bases, leaving 7 bases of the junction unmatched. The CDR3 spans 14 residues. CDR3 coding DNA: TGTGCCAGCAGACGAGCGGGGGAGGACTACGAGCAGTACTTC. This gives the protein CASRRAGEDYEQYF.

This clone showed up just a few times. The chain couples TRBV23-1 to TRBJ2-5; D ambiguous. TRBV23-1 is noted as an ORF with a role that remains uncertain. Trimming took off 0 bases at V and 5 bases at J, with 13 bases between the two ends. The CDR3 spans 15 residues. In nucleotides, the CDR3 is TGCGCCAGCAGTCAATCATCCCAGCTTAGGGAGACCCAGTACTTC. It is translated as CASSQSSQLRETQYF.

The genes are TRBV20-1 and TRBJ1-1; weak D call: TRBD1 (5 bases). CDR1 is DFQATT and CDR2 is SNEGSKA in the germline V gene (reference sequence). V lost 6 bases to trimming and J lost 4 bases, with 9 bases between them. The length of the CDR3 is 11 residues. CDR3 in amino acids: CSAGQGTEAFF. For the CDR3, the DNA is TGCAGTGCGGGGCAGGGCACTGAAGCTTTCTTT.

The chain couples TRBV4-3 to TRBJ1-5, with unresolved D. Germline V gene lookup returns CDR1 LGHNA and CDR2 YSLEER. Trimming left V 0 bases short and J 6 bases short, with 6 bases between. CDR3 size: 13 residues. The CDR3 DNA reads as TGCGCCAGCAGCCAAGATCTAGGTCAGCCCCAGCATTTT. Translating gives CASSQDLGQPQHF.

The rearrangement links TRBV29-1 to TRBJ2-1; a weak D match, TRBD1 (5 bases). CDR1 SQVTM and CDR2 ANQGSEA come from the germline V gene. The V and J ends lost 5 bases and 5 bases respectively, with 13 bases between them. This CDR3 has 13 amino acids. The chain's CDR3 is CSVSRANNNEQFF. In DNA form, the CDR3 reads TGCAGCGTTTCCAGGGCAAATAACAATGAGCAGTTCTTC.

This clone was counted only a few times. The chain has TRBV11-2 and TRBJ2-5; D might be TRBD1 (5 bases). This CDR3 is 14 amino acids long. Per germline, CDR1 SGHAT and CDR2 FQNNGV. The germline V and J ends were trimmed by 5 bases and 3 bases, with 13 bases remaining between them. CDR3 sequence: CASSLPGAEETQYF. The CDR3 nucleotides read TGTGCCAGCAGCCTACCTGGGGCAGAAGAGACCCAGTACTTC. Using reference TRBV11-2 and TRBJ2-5 for the parts outside the CDR3, the full variable domain is EAGVAQSPRYKIIEKRQSVAFWCNPISGHATLYWYQQILGQGPKLLIQFQNNGVVDDSQLPKDRFSAERLKGVDSTLKIQPAKLEDSAVYLCASSLPGAEETQYFGPGTRLLVL.

This chain links TRBV19 with TRBJ1-2; D perhaps matches TRBD1 (5 bases). This CDR3 comprises 12 residues. The germline CDR1 and CDR2 sequences are LNHDA and SQIVND (reference sequence). Trimming shortened V by 3 bases and J by 6 bases, and 8 bases separated the two germline ends. DNA for the CDR3: TGTGCCAGTAGTATCCCGGGGGATGGCTACACCTTC. Encoded protein: CASSIPGDGYTF.

The chain combines TRBV30 with TRBJ1-1; 7 bases match TRBD1. CDR1 is GTSNPN, CDR2 SVGIG, per germline (reference sequence). Trimming removed 4 bases from V and 7 bases from J; junction bases left unmatched: 15. This CDR3 comprises 15 residues. The CDR3 is CAWIPILSGQDEAFF. The CDR3 DNA follows: TGTGCCTGGATACCGATACTATCTGGACAGGATGAAGCTTTCTTT.

This clone occurred a few times. This rearrangement joins TRBV27 to TRBJ2-3; D not certain. From germline, CDR1 is MNHEY and CDR2 SMNVEV (reference sequence). Trimming left V 5 bases short and J 4 bases short, with 10 bases between. The CDR3 loop spans 13 amino acids. The CDR3 region has the DNA TGTGCCAGCAGTAGCGTGAGGCCAGATACGCAGTATTTT. This sequence encodes CASSSVRPDTQYF.